This T cell receptor (beta chain) comes out of a study of a mutant IDH1 vaccine in newly diagnosed glioma. Across the whole study: Treated patients had a mean age of about 44 years and a sex split that was around 62% male and 37.5% female. Beforehand, treatment had been radiotherapy, temozolomide, or both; the majority received both. Overall study findings and caveats: Top-clonotype changes in peripheral T cells seemed unrelated to pseudoprogression.

This CDR3 contains 15 residues. Time point of the sample: baseline, week 1 (first vaccination visit). Treatment indicated: pre-vaccination baseline after standard-of-care therapy. Astrocytomas found in donors were new, WHO grade 3 or 4, IDH1-mutant and ATRX-lost. Regarding this clone: Its antigen is undetermined.

Only in-frame clones appear in the TCRdb table, and some are missing; sequencing was by immunoSEQ multiplex PCR. The repertoire includes about 59,000 clones, about 90% of them detected once, and 2.6% sits in the top ten. Material: PBMCs, obtained from a glioma patient treated with radiotherapy, temozolomide or both. The source of this sequence is a man aged 45-65 years with glioma. The rearrangement joins TRBV21-1 to TRBJ2-1; whether TRBD2, the table's D call, matches the DNA was not checked. TRBV21-1 is a recognized pseudogene. CDR3 in DNA: TGTGCCAGCATTTCCTGTATAGCGGGGGTCCATGAGCAGTTCTTC. This codes for CASISCIAGVHEQFF.